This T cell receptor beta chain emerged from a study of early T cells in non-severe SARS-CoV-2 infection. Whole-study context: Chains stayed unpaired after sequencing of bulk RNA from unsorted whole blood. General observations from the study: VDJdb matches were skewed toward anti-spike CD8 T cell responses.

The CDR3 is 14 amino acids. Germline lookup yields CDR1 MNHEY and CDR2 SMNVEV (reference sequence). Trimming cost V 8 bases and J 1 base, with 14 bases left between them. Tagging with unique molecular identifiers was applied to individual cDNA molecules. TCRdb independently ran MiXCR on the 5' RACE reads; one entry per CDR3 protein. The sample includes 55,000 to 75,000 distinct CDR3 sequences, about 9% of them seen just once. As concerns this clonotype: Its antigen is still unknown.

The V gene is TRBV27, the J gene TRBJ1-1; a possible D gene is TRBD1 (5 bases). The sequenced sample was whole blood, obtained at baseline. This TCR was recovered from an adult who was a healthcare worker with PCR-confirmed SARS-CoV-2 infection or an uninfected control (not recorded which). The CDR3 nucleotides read TGTGCCAGCGGGACCAGGCTAGAGAACACTGAAGCTTTCTTT. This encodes CASGTRLENTEAFF.